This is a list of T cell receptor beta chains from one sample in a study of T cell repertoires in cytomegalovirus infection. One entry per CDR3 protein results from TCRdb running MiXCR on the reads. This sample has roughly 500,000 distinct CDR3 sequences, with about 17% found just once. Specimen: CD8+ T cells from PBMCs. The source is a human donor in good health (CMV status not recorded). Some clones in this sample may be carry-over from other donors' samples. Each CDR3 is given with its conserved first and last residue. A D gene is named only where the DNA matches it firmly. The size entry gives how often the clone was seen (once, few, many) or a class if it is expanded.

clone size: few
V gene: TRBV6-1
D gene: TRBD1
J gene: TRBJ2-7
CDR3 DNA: TGTGCCAGCATTATTAGACAGGGGGCCTACGAGCAGTACTTC
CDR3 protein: CASIIRQGAYEQYF

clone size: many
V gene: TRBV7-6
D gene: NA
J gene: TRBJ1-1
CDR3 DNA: TGTGCCAGCAGCTTAGCGAGGGGCCCGGGCACTGAAGCTTTCTTT
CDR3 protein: CASSLARGPGTEAFF

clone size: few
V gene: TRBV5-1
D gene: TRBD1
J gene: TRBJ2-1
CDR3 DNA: TGCGCCAGCAGCTGGACAGGGGGTTCGGATGAGCAGTTCTTC
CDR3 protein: CASSWTGGSDEQFF

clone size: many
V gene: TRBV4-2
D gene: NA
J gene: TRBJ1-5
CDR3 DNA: TGTGCCAGCAGCCAAAGAACCGGGACTTTCAATCAGCCCCAGCATTTT
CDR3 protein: CASSQRTGTFNQPQHF

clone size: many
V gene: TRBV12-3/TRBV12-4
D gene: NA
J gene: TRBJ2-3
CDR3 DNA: TGTGCCAGCAGTACGCGACAGGGCACAGATACGCAGTATTTT
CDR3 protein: CASSTRQGTDTQYF

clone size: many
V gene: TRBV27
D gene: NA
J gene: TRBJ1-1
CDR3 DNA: TGTGCCAGCAGAAGACAGACTTTCTTGAACACTGAAGCTTTCTTT
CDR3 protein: CASRRQTFLNTEAFF

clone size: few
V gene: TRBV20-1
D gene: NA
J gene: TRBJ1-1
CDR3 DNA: TGCAGTGCTAGAGATTACCGGGGGGGTGATGGCACTGAAGCTTTCTTT
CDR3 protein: CSARDYRGGDGTEAFF

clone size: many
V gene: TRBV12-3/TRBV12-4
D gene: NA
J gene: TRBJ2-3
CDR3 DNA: TGTGCCAGCACACAAGGGGGGGTCACAGATACGCAGTATTTT
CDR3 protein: CASTQGGVTDTQYF

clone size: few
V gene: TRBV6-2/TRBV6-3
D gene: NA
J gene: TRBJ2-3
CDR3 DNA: TGTGCCAGCAGTTACTCGAGAGTCAGCTCTACCTATAGCACAGATACGCAGTATTTT
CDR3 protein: CASSYSRVSSTYSTDTQYF

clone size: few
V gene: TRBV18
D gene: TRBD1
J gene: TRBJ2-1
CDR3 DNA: TGTGCCAGCTCACCGGGACAGGGTGGGAACAATGAGCAGTTCTTC
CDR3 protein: CASSPGQGGNNEQFF

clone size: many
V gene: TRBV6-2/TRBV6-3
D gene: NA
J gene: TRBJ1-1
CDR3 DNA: TGTGCCAGCAGTTACAGGGGACCAAACACTGAAGCTTTCTTT
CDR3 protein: CASSYRGPNTEAFF

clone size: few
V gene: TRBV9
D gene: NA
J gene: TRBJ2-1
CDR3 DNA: TGTGCCAGCAGCGTTGATGGGGGGGCGCGGAATGAGCAGTTCTTC
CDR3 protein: CASSVDGGARNEQFF